This paragraph reports one T cell receptor (beta chain). This specimen comes from a study of sequential checkpoint blockade in melanoma. About the study: First-line arms were nivolumab then ipilimumab, or the reverse, randomized 1:1.

Treatment defined: randomized to nivolumab then ipilimumab (arm A) or the reverse (arm B). Assay: immunoSEQ multiplex PCR; the TCRdb copy retains only in-frame clones and omits some. The table lists about 21,000 clones, around 25% of them singletons. This clonotype originated in a human donor with melanoma. The specimen comprised tumor tissue (inferred from file names), sampled from a patient given nivolumab and ipilimumab in sequence.

In DNA, the CDR3 is TGTGCCAGTCGTCAGAGACCCGAGAGGGTCACAGATACGCAGTATTTT. Its translation: CASRQRPERVTDTQYF. The chain carries TRBV19 and TRBJ2-3, with D maybe TRBD2 (5 bases). Germline-derived CDR1 and CDR2 are LNHDA and SQIVND (reference sequence). The CDR3 has 16 amino acids. Trimming stripped 8 bases from V and 2 bases from J, with 20 bases between.